A selection of T cell receptor beta chains follows, all from one sample in a study of blood T cells in healthy people across ages. Via MiXCR, TCRdb re-called the 5' RACE reads, giving one row per CDR3 protein. The repertoire includes about 780,000 distinct CDR3 sequences, about 42% of them detected once, and 18% sits in the top ten. Sequencing was done on a sample of blood. The receptor source for this set is an older man in good health. Each CDR3 is given with its conserved first and last residue. D genes are given only for firm matches. Part of the rows lack a size; the others show once, few, many or a class for expanded clones.

abundance	j_gene	d_gene	v_gene	CDR3nt	CDR3aa
.	TRBJ2-3	.	TRBV10-3	TGTGCCGCCACATCGGTCGCTAGCACAGATACGCAGTATTTT	CAATSVASTDTQYF
.	TRBJ2-3	TRBD1	TRBV11-2	TGTGCCAGCAGCTTGACAGGGGTGCTCACAGATACGCAGTATTTT	CASSLTGVLTDTQYF
.	TRBJ2-5	TRBD1	TRBV4-2	TGTGCCAGCAGCCACGCGGACAGGGTGCAAGAGACCCAGTACTTC	CASSHADRVQETQYF
.	TRBJ1-5	.	TRBV15	TGTGCCACCAGCAGAGATCAGGGTCAGCCCCAGCATTTT	CATSRDQGQPQHF
.	TRBJ1-6	.	TRBV5-1	TGCGCCAGCAGCTTACAGGTCCGAAATTCACCCCTCCACTTT	CASSLQVRNSPLHF
.	TRBJ2-1	.	TRBV5-1	TGCGCCAGCAGCTTGGCCGTCGCTGGAGGGTTTGGTGAGCAGTTCTTC	CASSLAVAGGFGEQFF
.	TRBJ2-3	TRBD2	TRBV20-1	TGCAGTGCCCCGAGCGGGAGCCGGGATACGCAGTATTTT	CSAPSGSRDTQYF
.	TRBJ1-4	TRBD1	TRBV12-3/TRBV12-4	TGTGCCAGCAGTCTGGGACAGGGGAAAAAACTGTTTTTT	CASSLGQGKKLFF
.	TRBJ2-7	.	TRBV7-4	TGTGCCAGCAGCTTAGTTGGGGGGGGCCTATACTACGAGCAGTACTTC	CASSLVGGGLYYEQYF
.	TRBJ2-3	.	TRBV28	TGTGCCAGCAGCCAGGTGGGGGACTCGGGTCGCGAGTCGCAGTATTTT	CASSQVGDSGRESQYF
few	TRBJ2-7	.	TRBV11-2	TGTGCCAGCAGTCATCCAGCCACCGCTTACCACGAGCAGTACTTC	CASSHPATAYHEQYF
.	TRBJ2-1	.	TRBV6-5	TGTGCCAGCAGTTACTCGTTTGGACCAAACAATGAGCAGTTCTTC	CASSYSFGPNNEQFF
.	TRBJ1-2	.	TRBV7-9	TGTGCCAGCAGCCCAGCGGAACCCTCCAGGGGCTACACCTTC	CASSPAEPSRGYTF
.	TRBJ2-3	TRBD2	TRBV7-3	TGTGCCAGCAGCAAAGGACTAGCGGGAGGGGGAAATACGCAGTATTTT	CASSKGLAGGGNTQYF
few	TRBJ2-1	.	TRBV24-1	TGTGCCACCAGTGATCATGGACAAGGTCTCAATGAGCAGTTCTTC	CATSDHGQGLNEQFF
few	TRBJ2-7	.	TRBV7-9	TGTGCCAGCAGCTTATCTTCTGGCAGTCGGGAGCAGTACTTC	CASSLSSGSREQYF
.	TRBJ1-6	TRBD1	TRBV20-1	TGCAGTGCTAGAGCCTTTTTTACAGGGGGGCTTTATAATTCACCCCTCCACTTT	CSARAFFTGGLYNSPLHF
.	TRBJ2-7	.	TRBV5-1	TGCGCCAGCAGCCCGAGACAGTCGCCCTCCTACGAGCAGTACTTC	CASSPRQSPSYEQYF
.	TRBJ1-3	.	TRBV12-3/TRBV12-4	TGTGCCAGCAGTTTATTAGGCGGAAACACCATATATTTT	CASSLLGGNTIYF
few	TRBJ2-7	.	TRBV24-1	TGTGCCACCAGTGATGGCAGCTCCTACGAGCAGTACTTC	CATSDGSSYEQYF
.	TRBJ2-3	TRBD1	TRBV7-9	TGTGCCAGCAGCTTAGAGGACAGGGGGCCTGATACGCGGTATTTT	CASSLEDRGPDTRYF
few	TRBJ2-1	.	TRBV14	TGTGCCAGCAGCCCAGGTGGGGGATGGCATGAGCAGTTCTTC	CASSPGGGWHEQFF
few	TRBJ1-6	TRBD1	TRBV7-9	TGTGCCAGCAGCGCAACAGGGGATAATTCACCCCTCCACTTT	CASSATGDNSPLHF
few	TRBJ1-1	.	TRBV6-2/TRBV6-3	TGTGCCAGCAGTTTCTTAATGAACACTGAAGCTTTCTTT	CASSFLMNTEAFF
few	TRBJ2-1	.	TRBV12-3/TRBV12-4	TGTGCCAGCAGCTCCGTGGGCTCCTACAATGAGCAGTTCTTC	CASSSVGSYNEQFF
once	TRBJ2-2	.	TRBV11-3	TGTGCCAGCAACAGAGACACCGGGGAGCTGTTTTTT	CASNRDTGELFF
.	TRBJ2-7	.	TRBV6-1	TGTGCCAGCAGTGTTGGTGAGCAGTACTTC	CASSVGEQYF
many	TRBJ2-1	TRBD2	TRBV29-1	TGCAGCGTCCGGACTAGCGCGTCAGGGGGTGAGCAGTTCTTC	CSVRTSASGGEQFF
few	TRBJ2-1	.	TRBV7-8	TGTGCCAGCAGCTTAGCGGATGGCAATGAGCAGTTCTTC	CASSLADGNEQFF
many	TRBJ2-1	TRBD2	TRBV5-1	TGCGCCAGCAGCTTGAGCGGGAGGGGGAATGAGCAGTTCTTC	CASSLSGRGNEQFF
.	TRBJ1-5	.	TRBV4-2	TGTGCCAGCAGCCAAGATGACGTAAATAGCAATCAGCCCCAGCATTTT	CASSQDDVNSNQPQHF
.	TRBJ1-1	.	TRBV2	TGTGCCAGCAGTGAAGCGCCTTGGGACTTTGAAGCTTTCTTT	CASSEAPWDFEAFF
.	TRBJ2-1	TRBD2	TRBV11-3	TGTGCCAGCAGCCAAAGGGACTACCAGAACAATGAGCAGTTCTTC	CASSQRDYQNNEQFF
.	TRBJ2-7	TRBD2	TRBV4-3	TGCGCCAGCAGCCAAGGGGTCTCCGGGACTAGCGGGACCGAGCAGTACTTC	CASSQGVSGTSGTEQYF
.	TRBJ2-1	.	TRBV4-3	TGCGCCAGCAGCCAAGACGGGTCCAGGGCGGATGAGCAGTTCTTC	CASSQDGSRADEQFF
.	TRBJ2-1	.	TRBV5-8	TGTGCCAGCAGCTTTCTTGGTTGGTCAGGGAATGAGCAGTTCTTC	CASSFLGWSGNEQFF
once	TRBJ2-7	.	TRBV12-3/TRBV12-4	TGTGCCAGCAGTTATGGGGGCAGCACCTACGAGCAGTACTTC	CASSYGGSTYEQYF
.	TRBJ2-7	TRBD1	TRBV3-1	TGTGCCAGCAGCCCTTACGGACAGGGCTCCTACGAGCAGTACTTC	CASSPYGQGSYEQYF
.	TRBJ2-7	TRBD1	TRBV7-3	TGTGCCAGCAGCTCGACAGGGGGTACTTACAATGAGCAGTACTTC	CASSSTGGTYNEQYF
.	TRBJ2-1	TRBD2	TRBV12-3/TRBV12-4	TGTGCCAGCAGTCCCTCCGGTGCGGGAGTCTACAATGAGCAGTTCTTC	CASSPSGAGVYNEQFF
many	TRBJ2-1	.	TRBV6-5	TGTGCCAGCAGTTACGCACTAGGCCTTTTCAATGAGCAGTTCTTC	CASSYALGLFNEQFF
.	TRBJ2-7	TRBD2	TRBV12-3/TRBV12-4	TGTGCCAGCAGCATCCGGACTAGCGGGAGTTTTGATGAGCAGTACTTC	CASSIRTSGSFDEQYF
.	TRBJ1-2	.	TRBV7-9	TGTGCCAGCAGCCCCTCGGAGGGGGTCGGCTACACCTTC	CASSPSEGVGYTF
few	TRBJ2-7	TRBD1	TRBV12-3/TRBV12-4	TGTGCCAGCCACGTTGGACAGGGGAGCTACGAGCAGTACTTC	CASHVGQGSYEQYF
few	TRBJ2-1	TRBD1	TRBV20-1	TGCAGTGCCATGGACCGGGACAGGGCCCTTTTAGAGCAGTTCTTC	CSAMDRDRALLEQFF
few	TRBJ2-5	.	TRBV15	TGTGCCACCAGCAGAGTGGGGTTTGGAGGGAGAGAGACCCAGTACTTC	CATSRVGFGGRETQYF
.	TRBJ2-3	TRBD1	TRBV28	TGTGCCAGCAGTTTGGGACAGGGAGTGGGCACAGATACGCAGTATTTT	CASSLGQGVGTDTQYF